A selection of T cell receptor beta chains follows, all from one sample in a study of cytomegalovirus exposure and HLA in healthy donors. The protocol was immunoSEQ multiplex PCR, while the TCRdb copy is restricted to in-frame clones and leaves out a portion. The sample shows 200,000 to 250,000 clones, over 80% of them seen only once. What was sequenced was PBMCs. The receptors stem from a boy aged 2 to 10 in good health and CMV-seronegative. Both conserved end residues are part of each CDR3. Fields, in order: J gene, clone size, D gene, V gene, CDR3 protein, CDR3 DNA. The D gene is left open where the match is weak. Expanded clones are given a class, and other clones once, few, many or no size at all.

j_gene: TRBJ2-3
abundance: NA
d_gene: TRBD2
v_gene: TRBV6-5
CDR3aa: CASRGSGRSDTQYF
CDR3nt: TGTGCCAGCAGAGGGAGCGGGAGGTCAGATACGCAGTATTTT

j_gene: TRBJ2-7
abundance: few
d_gene: TRBD1
v_gene: TRBV2
CDR3aa: CATYTGDEQYF
CDR3nt: TGTGCCACCTACACAGGGGATGAGCAGTACTTC

j_gene: TRBJ1-2
abundance: NA
d_gene: TRBD1
v_gene: TRBV9
CDR3aa: CASSPGTGGKYGYTF
CDR3nt: TGTGCCAGCAGCCCGGGGACAGGGGGCAAGTATGGCTACACCTTC

j_gene: TRBJ1-1
abundance: NA
d_gene: TRBD1
v_gene: TRBV27
CDR3aa: CASSLSIDRGVSTTEAFF
CDR3nt: TGTGCCAGCAGTTTATCAATAGACAGGGGGGTAAGTACCACTGAAGCTTTCTTT

j_gene: TRBJ1-3
abundance: NA
d_gene: NA
v_gene: TRBV21-1
CDR3aa: CASSSDSGNTIYF
CDR3nt: TGTGCCAGCAGCTCAGACAGTGGAAACACCATATATTTT

j_gene: TRBJ1-3
abundance: NA
d_gene: NA
v_gene: TRBV5-1
CDR3aa: CASSLVGGGHGNTIYF
CDR3nt: TGCGCCAGCAGCTTGGTTGGCGGGGGCCATGGAAACACCATATATTTT

j_gene: TRBJ1-2
abundance: NA
d_gene: NA
v_gene: TRBV4-2
CDR3aa: CASSLTMDGYTF
CDR3nt: TGTGCCAGCAGTCTGACAATGGATGGCTACACCTTC

j_gene: TRBJ1-1
abundance: NA
d_gene: NA
v_gene: TRBV7-3
CDR3aa: CASSLTGPNTEAFF
CDR3nt: TGTGCCAGCAGCCTGACAGGCCCGAACACTGAAGCTTTCTTT

j_gene: TRBJ1-1
abundance: NA
d_gene: NA
v_gene: TRBV9
CDR3aa: CASSVGENTEAFF
CDR3nt: TGTGCCAGCAGCGTCGGAGAGAACACTGAAGCTTTCTTT

j_gene: TRBJ2-1
abundance: NA
d_gene: TRBD2
v_gene: TRBV19
CDR3aa: CASSTSSGRANEQFF
CDR3nt: TGTGCCAGTAGTACCTCTAGCGGGAGGGCCAATGAGCAGTTCTTC

j_gene: TRBJ1-2
abundance: NA
d_gene: NA
v_gene: TRBV14
CDR3aa: CASSQSASSRGYTF
CDR3nt: TGTGCCAGCAGCCAATCCGCTAGTAGTCGAGGCTACACCTTC

j_gene: TRBJ2-7
abundance: NA
d_gene: TRBD2
v_gene: TRBV11-2
CDR3aa: CASSLDGLAGGPPYEQYF
CDR3nt: TGTGCCAGCAGCTTAGATGGACTAGCGGGAGGCCCCCCCTACGAGCAGTACTTC

j_gene: TRBJ2-1
abundance: NA
d_gene: TRBD2
v_gene: TRBV7-3
CDR3aa: CASSLMGGYNEQFF
CDR3nt: TGTGCCAGCAGCTTGATGGGGGGGTACAATGAGCAGTTCTTC

j_gene: TRBJ2-1
abundance: NA
d_gene: TRBD2
v_gene: TRBV7-2
CDR3aa: CASSLAGGNEQFF
CDR3nt: TGTGCCAGCAGCTTAGCGGGGGGGAATGAGCAGTTCTTC

j_gene: TRBJ2-7
abundance: NA
d_gene: TRBD1
v_gene: TRBV7-8
CDR3aa: CASSRTGAYEQYF
CDR3nt: TGTGCCAGCAGCCGGACAGGGGCCTACGAGCAGTACTTC

j_gene: TRBJ2-7
abundance: NA
d_gene: TRBD2
v_gene: TRBV27
CDR3aa: CASSSTGTSGAYEQYF
CDR3nt: TGTGCCAGCAGTTCCACGGGGACTAGCGGCGCCTACGAGCAGTACTTC

j_gene: TRBJ2-5
abundance: once
d_gene: NA
v_gene: TRBV11-3
CDR3aa: CASSLREPPYEQYF
CDR3nt: TGTGCCAGCAGCTTGAGGGAGCCACCTTATGAGCAGTACTTC

j_gene: TRBJ2-7
abundance: NA
d_gene: NA
v_gene: TRBV28
CDR3aa: CAGSLYRASSYEQYF
CDR3nt: TGTGCCGGCAGTTTATACAGGGCAAGCTCCTACGAGCAGTACTTC

j_gene: TRBJ2-7
abundance: NA
d_gene: NA
v_gene: TRBV30
CDR3aa: CAMGADSYEQYF
CDR3nt: TGTGCCATGGGGGCGGACTCCTACGAGCAGTACTTC

j_gene: TRBJ2-1
abundance: NA
d_gene: TRBD2
v_gene: TRBV27
CDR3aa: CASSNGLAGYNEQFF
CDR3nt: TGTGCCAGCAGCAATGGACTAGCGGGGTACAATGAGCAGTTCTTC

j_gene: TRBJ1-2
abundance: NA
d_gene: TRBD1
v_gene: TRBV6-5
CDR3aa: CASSYATGDGYTF
CDR3nt: TGTGCCAGCAGTTACGCAACAGGGGATGGCTACACCTTC

j_gene: TRBJ1-2
abundance: NA
d_gene: NA
v_gene: TRBV11-2
CDR3aa: CASSFSGGGYTF
CDR3nt: TGTGCCAGCAGCTTCTCCGGTGGTGGCTACACCTTC

j_gene: TRBJ2-7
abundance: NA
d_gene: TRBD1
v_gene: TRBV19
CDR3aa: CASSQVLGQGIYEQYF
CDR3nt: TGTGCCAGTAGTCAAGTATTGGGACAGGGGATCTACGAGCAGTACTTC

j_gene: TRBJ1-5
abundance: NA
d_gene: NA
v_gene: TRBV18
CDR3aa: CASSPFESNQPQHF
CDR3nt: TGTGCCAGCTCCCCGTTCGAGAGCAATCAGCCCCAGCATTTT

j_gene: TRBJ2-1
abundance: NA
d_gene: TRBD2
v_gene: TRBV27
CDR3aa: CASSLRASGSLSYNEQFF
CDR3nt: TGTGCCAGCAGCCTGCGGGCTAGCGGGTCCCTCTCCTACAATGAGCAGTTCTTC

j_gene: TRBJ2-2
abundance: NA
d_gene: NA
v_gene: TRBV5-1
CDR3aa: CASSLVRGSDTGELFF
CDR3nt: TGCGCCAGCAGCTTGGTCCGGGGTAGCGACACCGGGGAGCTGTTTTTT

j_gene: TRBJ1-1
abundance: NA
d_gene: NA
v_gene: TRBV5-6
CDR3aa: CASSMLVNTEAFF
CDR3nt: TGTGCCAGCAGCATGCTAGTGAACACTGAAGCTTTCTTT

j_gene: TRBJ2-3
abundance: NA
d_gene: TRBD2
v_gene: TRBV14
CDR3aa: CASRKYSGSADTQYF
CDR3nt: TGTGCCAGCAGGAAATATAGCGGGAGTGCGGATACGCAGTATTTT

j_gene: TRBJ2-5
abundance: NA
d_gene: TRBD2
v_gene: TRBV4-2
CDR3aa: CASSEWGGQETQYF
CDR3nt: TGTGCCAGCAGCGAGTGGGGGGGGCAAGAGACCCAGTACTTC

j_gene: TRBJ1-6
abundance: NA
d_gene: NA
v_gene: TRBV2
CDR3aa: CASDLGGKISPLHF
CDR3nt: TGTGCCAGCGATCTGGGGGGGAAAATTTCACCCCTCCACTTT

j_gene: TRBJ2-7
abundance: NA
d_gene: NA
v_gene: TRBV2
CDR3aa: CASSEFTGAYEQYF
CDR3nt: TGTGCCAGCAGTGAGTTCACTGGTGCCTACGAGCAGTACTTC

j_gene: TRBJ1-2
abundance: NA
d_gene: NA
v_gene: TRBV5-1
CDR3aa: CASSLSGQPNYGYTF
CDR3nt: TGCGCCAGCAGCTTGTCCGGACAACCTAACTATGGCTACACCTTC

j_gene: TRBJ1-1
abundance: NA
d_gene: NA
v_gene: TRBV5-4
CDR3aa: CASSIGQNTEAFF
CDR3nt: TGTGCCAGCAGCATCGGACAGAACACTGAAGCTTTCTTT

j_gene: TRBJ2-7
abundance: NA
d_gene: TRBD1
v_gene: TRBV9
CDR3aa: CASSPRDSYEQYF
CDR3nt: TGTGCCAGCAGCCCCCGGGACAGCTACGAGCAGTACTTC

j_gene: TRBJ2-2
abundance: NA
d_gene: TRBD1
v_gene: TRBV7-6
CDR3aa: CASSSGQGLTGELFF
CDR3nt: TGTGCCAGCAGCTCGGGACAGGGGCTTACCGGGGAGCTGTTTTTT

j_gene: TRBJ1-2
abundance: NA
d_gene: NA
v_gene: TRBV14
CDR3aa: CASSQYPNSAGRYTF
CDR3nt: TGTGCCAGCAGCCAATATCCTAACTCGGCGGGTCGCTACACCTTC

j_gene: TRBJ2-1
abundance: NA
d_gene: NA
v_gene: TRBV14
CDR3aa: CASSQDRYNEQFF
CDR3nt: TGTGCCAGCAGCCAAGATCGGTATAATGAGCAGTTCTTC

j_gene: TRBJ2-5
abundance: NA
d_gene: NA
v_gene: TRBV6-1
CDR3aa: CASTGRGRGETQYF
CDR3nt: TGTGCCAGCACCGGGAGGGGGCGGGGAGAGACCCAGTACTTC

j_gene: TRBJ2-1
abundance: NA
d_gene: NA
v_gene: TRBV5-1
CDR3aa: CASSLMANEQFF
CDR3nt: TGCGCCAGCAGCTTGATGGCCAATGAGCAGTTCTTC

j_gene: TRBJ1-2
abundance: NA
d_gene: NA
v_gene: TRBV4-1
CDR3aa: CASSQVGGLGGYTF
CDR3nt: TGCGCCAGCAGCCAAGTAGGCGGACTGGGCGGCTACACCTTC

j_gene: TRBJ2-7
abundance: NA
d_gene: NA
v_gene: TRBV6-1
CDR3aa: CASSEALPGLDEQYF
CDR3nt: TGTGCCAGCAGTGAAGCGCTTCCAGGGCTCGACGAGCAGTACTTC

j_gene: TRBJ1-6
abundance: NA
d_gene: NA
v_gene: TRBV28
CDR3aa: CASSLSIGGNSPLHF
CDR3nt: TGTGCCAGCAGTTTATCTATCGGGGGGAATTCACCCCTCCACTTT

j_gene: TRBJ2-1
abundance: NA
d_gene: NA
v_gene: TRBV18
CDR3aa: CASSPVGGGNEQFF
CDR3nt: TGTGCCAGCTCACCAGTAGGGGGGGGGAATGAGCAGTTCTTC

j_gene: TRBJ1-1
abundance: NA
d_gene: TRBD1
v_gene: TRBV19
CDR3aa: CASSITGGFNTEAFF
CDR3nt: TGTGCCAGTAGTATAACAGGGGGCTTTAACACTGAAGCTTTCTTT

j_gene: TRBJ2-3
abundance: NA
d_gene: NA
v_gene: TRBV10-3
CDR3aa: CAISEGLITDTQYF
CDR3nt: TGTGCCATCAGTGAGGGGCTAATCACAGATACGCAGTATTTT

j_gene: TRBJ1-3
abundance: NA
d_gene: NA
v_gene: TRBV10-3
CDR3aa: CAISPGTKDTIYF
CDR3nt: TGTGCCATCAGTCCCGGGACAAAGGACACCATATATTTT

j_gene: TRBJ2-7
abundance: NA
d_gene: NA
v_gene: TRBV20-1
CDR3aa: CSARLGYEQYF
CDR3nt: TGCAGTGCTAGACTCGGCTACGAGCAGTACTTC

j_gene: TRBJ1-1
abundance: NA
d_gene: NA
v_gene: TRBV19
CDR3aa: CASRNSRLGNTEAFF
CDR3nt: TGTGCCAGTAGAAATTCTAGACTAGGAAACACTGAAGCTTTCTTT

j_gene: TRBJ2-2
abundance: NA
d_gene: NA
v_gene: TRBV4-1
CDR3aa: CASSRQGMTGELFF
CDR3nt: TGCGCCAGCAGCCGCCAGGGGATGACCGGGGAGCTGTTTTTT

j_gene: TRBJ1-1
abundance: NA
d_gene: NA
v_gene: TRBV11-3
CDR3aa: CASSPGRGETEAFF
CDR3nt: TGTGCCAGCAGCCCCGGCAGAGGAGAGACTGAAGCTTTCTTT

j_gene: TRBJ1-2
abundance: NA
d_gene: NA
v_gene: TRBV30
CDR3aa: CAWSVRGWALYGYTF
CDR3nt: TGTGCCTGGAGTGTAAGGGGATGGGCTCTATATGGCTACACCTTC

j_gene: TRBJ1-3
abundance: once
d_gene: NA
v_gene: TRBV5-1
CDR3aa: CASTPQGDSGNTIYF
CDR3nt: TGCGCCAGCACCCCACAAGGAGACTCTGGAAACACCATATATTTT

j_gene: TRBJ1-1
abundance: NA
d_gene: NA
v_gene: TRBV10-2
CDR3aa: CASSEGGAYTEAFF
CDR3nt: TGCGCCAGCAGCGAGGGGGGGGCTTACACTGAAGCTTTCTTT

j_gene: TRBJ2-7
abundance: NA
d_gene: NA
v_gene: TRBV19
CDR3aa: CATRTADYEQYF
CDR3nt: TGTGCCACTCGGACAGCCGACTACGAGCAGTACTTC

j_gene: TRBJ1-6
abundance: NA
d_gene: TRBD1
v_gene: TRBV5-4
CDR3aa: CASSDRETSYNSPLHF
CDR3nt: TGTGCCAGCAGCGACAGGGAGACGTCCTATAATTCACCCCTCCACTTT

j_gene: TRBJ1-1
abundance: NA
d_gene: NA
v_gene: TRBV9
CDR3aa: CASSPPSRGITEAFF
CDR3nt: TGTGCCAGCAGCCCACCCTCCAGAGGGATCACTGAAGCTTTCTTT

j_gene: TRBJ2-7
abundance: NA
d_gene: NA
v_gene: TRBV27
CDR3aa: CAGSRRPDIYSYEQYF
CDR3nt: TGTGCCGGCAGTCGGAGACCGGACATTTACTCCTACGAGCAGTACTTC

j_gene: TRBJ2-1
abundance: few
d_gene: NA
v_gene: TRBV5-6
CDR3aa: CASSLGQDYNEQFF
CDR3nt: TGTGCCAGCAGCTTGGGACAGGACTACAATGAGCAGTTCTTC

j_gene: TRBJ1-6
abundance: NA
d_gene: NA
v_gene: TRBV15
CDR3aa: CATSRDRHSSGSPLHF
CDR3nt: TGTGCCACCAGCAGAGATCGGCACAGTTCGGGATCACCCCTCCACTTT

j_gene: TRBJ1-3
abundance: NA
d_gene: NA
v_gene: TRBV7-2
CDR3aa: CASSLQVSGNTIYF
CDR3nt: TGTGCCAGCAGCTTACAGGTCTCTGGAAACACCATATATTTT